The 12 T cell receptor beta chains reported below all come from one sample, sequenced in a study of OX40 agonist ivuxolimab in advanced cancers. This table comes from immunoSEQ multiplex PCR, and its TCRdb copy is limited to in-frame clones, with some not included. The sample has 60,000 to 75,000 clones, around 83% seen once. The sequenced sample was CD4+ or CD8+ T cells sorted from blood, obtained in a trial of the OX40 agonist ivuxolimab. The receptors come from an adult with an advanced solid tumor such as melanoma, head and neck, liver or kidney cancer.

This chain links TRBV11-3 with TRBJ2-5; tentatively, D is TRBD2 (5 bases). CDR3 length: 14 amino acids. Trimming removed 5 bases from V and 5 bases from J, with 15 bases in between. CDR1 is SGHNT, CDR2 YENEEA, per germline. The CDR3 bases are TGTGCCAGCAGCCCTGGTCTAGCTGGGGAGACCCAGTACTTC. Its protein product is CASSPGLAGETQYF.

The chain combines TRBV15 with TRBJ1-4, with D tentatively TRBD1 (6 bases). The CDR3 length is 15 residues. V lost 1 base and J 5 bases, leaving 11 bases between the germline ends. Per germline, CDR1 LNHNV and CDR2 YYDKDF (reference sequence). The DNA for the CDR3 is TGTGCCACCAGCAGAGCCCCCGGGACAAATGAAAAACTGTTTTTT. This sequence encodes CATSRAPGTNEKLFF.

The chain uses TRBV5-1 and TRBJ1-1, with 10 bases matching TRBD1. From germline, CDR1 is SGHRS and CDR2 YFSETQ. This CDR3 has 15 amino acids. J gave up 4 bases and V 3 bases, and 6 bases lay outside the gene matches. CDR3 sequence: CASSSGQGLGTEAFF. The CDR3 nucleotides are TGCGCCAGCAGCTCGGGACAGGGGTTGGGCACTGAAGCTTTCTTT.

In DNA form, the CDR3 reads TGCAGCGGGGGGCAGGCCGATGAAGCTTTCTTT. It translates to CSGGQADEAFF. V is TRBV29-1 and J is TRBJ1-1; TRBD1 is a possible D gene (6 bases). CDR3 size: 11 residues. Trimming cost V 7 bases and J 7 bases, with 13 bases left between them. Germline CDR1 is SQVTM and CDR2 is ANQGSEA.

The chain combines TRBV6-1 with TRBJ2-7, with a tentative D call TRBD1 (6 bases). Germline V gives CDR1 MNHNS, CDR2 SASEGT. The V end was cut by 11 bases, the J end by 3 bases, with 11 bases between. The CDR3 consists of 11 residues. The CDR3 DNA is TGTGCCGGAAGGACAGTCTACGAGCAGTACTTC. It codes for CAGRTVYEQYF.

The genes are TRBV6-1 and TRBJ1-1; possibly TRBD1 for D (6 bases). The germline gives CDR1 MNHNS, CDR2 SASEGT. This CDR3 has 15 residues. V lost 0 bases and J lost 7, with 15 bases in between. In DNA, the CDR3 is TGTGCCAGCAGTGAAGCGAGAACAGGGATTATTGAAGCTTTCTTT. Amino acid sequence: CASSEARTGIIEAFF.

This chain links TRBV6-1 with TRBJ1-1; D not certain. Germline CDR1 reads MNHNS; CDR2 reads SASEGT. The V and J ends lost 4 bases and 5 bases respectively, with 23 bases between them. This CDR3 has 17 amino acids. CDR3: CASSAGYSYNLGTEAFF. The CDR3 DNA reads TGTGCCAGCAGTGCCGGGTACAGCTATAATCTAGGGACTGAAGCTTTCTTT.

A few counts support this clone. This chain uses TRBV11-2 with TRBJ2-7; D call uncertain. V was clipped by 0 bases and J by 2 bases, with 8 bases between them. The germline gives CDR1 SGHAT, CDR2 FQNNGV. CDR3 size: 14 residues. CDR3 coding DNA: TGTGCCAGCAGCTTAGAGGCAGGAACCTACGAGCAGTACTTC. This codes for CASSLEAGTYEQYF.

This chain links TRBV20-1 with TRBJ1-1; D is unresolved. Germline-derived CDR1 and CDR2 are DFQATT and SNEGSKA (reference sequence). Trimming cost V 5 bases and J 1 base, with 5 bases left between them. This CDR3 has 11 amino acids. The CDR3 sequence is CSAQQNTEAFF. CDR3 DNA sequence: TGCAGTGCTCAACAGAACACTGAAGCTTTCTTT.

This chain connects TRBV11-3 to TRBJ2-6, with D possibly being TRBD1 (5 bases). The CDR3 loop spans 16 amino acids. Germline V lookup: CDR1 SGHNT, CDR2 YENEEA. With 0 bases removed from V and 2 bases from J, the gap between germline ends came to 8 bases. This CDR3 is CASSLDRTPGANVLTF. CDR3 DNA sequence: TGTGCCAGCAGCTTAGATAGGACACCTGGGGCCAACGTCCTGACTTTC.

This clone was counted once. The gene calls are TRBV5-1 and TRBJ2-3; the D gene is possibly TRBD2 (6 bases). The CDR3 totals 15 residues. Germline CDR1 reads SGHRS; CDR2 reads YFSETQ. V lost 7 bases, J lost 3 bases, and 18 bases lay in between. CDR3 loop: CASSTGAGWTDTQYF. DNA of the CDR3: TGCGCCAGCTCGACCGGGGCGGGGTGGACAGATACGCAGTATTTT. The full variable domain, in which reference TRBV5-1 and TRBJ2-3 provide the parts outside the CDR3, is KAGVTQTPRYLIKTRGQQVTLSCSPISGHRSVSWYQQTPGQGLQFLFEYFSETQRNKGNFPGRFSGRQFSNSRSEMNVSTLELGDSALYLCASSTGAGWTDTQYFGPGTRLTVL.

The chain employs TRBV5-1 and TRBJ1-2; no firm D call. Germline V lookup: CDR1 SGHRS, CDR2 YFSETQ. The V gene lost 0 bases and the J gene lost 6 bases, with 15 bases spanning the gap. CDR3 length: 15 residues. As DNA, the CDR3 is TGCGCCAGCAGCTTGGGGGCGGCGACAAGGCATGGCTACACCTTC. Its protein is CASSLGAATRHGYTF.